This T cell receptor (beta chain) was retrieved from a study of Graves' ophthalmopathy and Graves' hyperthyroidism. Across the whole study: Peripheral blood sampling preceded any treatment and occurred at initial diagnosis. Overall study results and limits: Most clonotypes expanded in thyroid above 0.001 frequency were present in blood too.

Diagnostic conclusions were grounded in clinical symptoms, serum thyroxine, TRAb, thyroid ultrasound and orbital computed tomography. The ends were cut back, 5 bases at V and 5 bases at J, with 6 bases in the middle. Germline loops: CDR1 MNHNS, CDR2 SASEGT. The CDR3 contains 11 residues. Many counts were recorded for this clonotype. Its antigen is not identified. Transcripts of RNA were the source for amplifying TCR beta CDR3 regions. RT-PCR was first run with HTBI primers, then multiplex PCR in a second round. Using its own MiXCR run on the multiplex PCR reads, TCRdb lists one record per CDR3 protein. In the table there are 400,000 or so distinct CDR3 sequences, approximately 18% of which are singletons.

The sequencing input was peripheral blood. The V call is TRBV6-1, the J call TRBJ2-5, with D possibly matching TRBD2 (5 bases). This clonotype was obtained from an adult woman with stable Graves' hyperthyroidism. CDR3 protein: CASSTGETQYF. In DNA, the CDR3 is TGTGCCAGCAGTACGGGGGAGACCCAGTACTTC.